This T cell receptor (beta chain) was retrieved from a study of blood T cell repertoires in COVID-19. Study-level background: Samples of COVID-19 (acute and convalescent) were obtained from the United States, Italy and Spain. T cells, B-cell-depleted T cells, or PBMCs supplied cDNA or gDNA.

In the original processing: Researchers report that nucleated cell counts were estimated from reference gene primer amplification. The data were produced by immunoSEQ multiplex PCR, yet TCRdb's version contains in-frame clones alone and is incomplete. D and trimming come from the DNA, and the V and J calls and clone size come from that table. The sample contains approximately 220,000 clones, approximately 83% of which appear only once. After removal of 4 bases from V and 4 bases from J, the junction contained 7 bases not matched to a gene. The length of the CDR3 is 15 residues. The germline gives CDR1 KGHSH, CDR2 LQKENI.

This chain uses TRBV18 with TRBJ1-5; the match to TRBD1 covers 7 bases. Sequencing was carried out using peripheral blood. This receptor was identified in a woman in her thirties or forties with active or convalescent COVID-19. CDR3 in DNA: TGTGCCAGCTCACTAACGACAGGGACGAATCAGCCCCAGCATTTT. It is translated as CASSLTTGTNQPQHF.